This TCR beta chain is from a study of shared clonotypes between healthy human individuals. The ends were cut back, 3 bases at V and 2 bases at J, with 13 bases in the middle. The CDR3 spans 15 residues. The germline CDR1 and CDR2 sequences are LNHNV and YYDKDF (reference sequence). A word on this clone: The target antigen is unknown.

Naive CD8 cells, CD45RO-negative and positively selected for CCR7, excluded terminally differentiated effector memory CD45RA+ cells. Whole-study findings and limits: With few donors, the genetic and exposure-history diversity represented was limited.

Authors' data handling: As immunoSEQ supplied junction-only sequences (without quality scores), filtering differed. Data came from immunoSEQ multiplex PCR; TCRdb stores just in-frame clones and leaves some out. V, J and clone size are those of that table, while D and trimming were read from the DNA. This sample has about 580,000 clones, with 98% found just once. The gene calls are TRBV15 and TRBJ2-5; perhaps TRBD2 as D (6 bases). Specimen: naive CD8+ T cells sorted from blood. This receptor was obtained from a man aged 25 to 40 in good health. This chain's CDR3 is CATSSVLARQETQYF. CDR3 sequence (DNA): TGTGCCACCAGCAGCGTACTAGCCAGGCAAGAGACCCAGTACTTC.